This is a list of T cell receptor beta chains from one sample in a study of T-cell reconstitution after alpha-beta-depleted transplantation in children. MiXCR, applied by TCRdb to the PCR reads, yields one record per CDR3 protein. The table records roughly 170,000 distinct CDR3 sequences, about 6.3% of them present only once. The source material was PBMCs from the stem cell graft donor, sampled from the stem cell graft. The receptors derive from a human donor who donated a stem cell graft to a child with Wiskott-Aldrich syndrome. CDR3s include the opening cysteine and the closing phenylalanine or tryptophan. A D gene is named only where the DNA matches it firmly. Only some rows state a clone size, as once, few, many or a class for expanded clones.

d_call: -
j_call: TRBJ2-7
v_call: TRBV3-1
clone_size: many
cdr3_aa: CASSPGIVDGQYF
cdr3_nt: TGTGCCAGCAGCCCTGGGATCGTGGATGGGCAGTACTTC

d_call: -
j_call: TRBJ2-1
v_call: TRBV2
clone_size: many
cdr3_aa: CASSVRGGPAYNEQFF
cdr3_nt: TGTGCCAGCAGTGTGCGAGGGGGGCCAGCCTACAATGAGCAGTTCTTC

d_call: -
j_call: TRBJ2-1
v_call: TRBV12-3/TRBV12-4
clone_size: many
cdr3_aa: CASSSPRLPDEQFF
cdr3_nt: TGTGCCAGCAGTTCTCCCAGACTGCCCGATGAGCAGTTCTTC

d_call: -
j_call: TRBJ2-1
v_call: TRBV12-3/TRBV12-4
clone_size: few
cdr3_aa: CASSLGGAPGINEQFF
cdr3_nt: TGTGCCAGCAGTTTAGGGGGCGCCCCGGGGATCAATGAGCAGTTCTTC

d_call: TRBD1
j_call: TRBJ2-2
v_call: TRBV29-1
clone_size: few
cdr3_aa: CSVRTGGDTGELFF
cdr3_nt: TGCAGCGTCAGGACAGGGGGGGACACCGGGGAGCTGTTTTTT

d_call: -
j_call: TRBJ1-1
v_call: TRBV20-1
clone_size: many
cdr3_aa: CSAREWDTEAFF
cdr3_nt: TGCAGTGCTAGGGAGTGGGACACTGAAGCTTTCTTT

d_call: TRBD1
j_call: TRBJ2-7
v_call: TRBV6-5
clone_size: -
cdr3_aa: CASSYTGQGVYEQYF
cdr3_nt: TGTGCCAGCAGTTACACGGGACAGGGAGTGTACGAGCAGTACTTC

d_call: -
j_call: TRBJ1-2
v_call: TRBV3-1
clone_size: few
cdr3_aa: CASSLRGDGNYGYTF
cdr3_nt: TGTGCCAGCAGCCTCCGGGGGGACGGAAACTATGGCTACACCTTC

d_call: TRBD2
j_call: TRBJ2-1
v_call: TRBV7-2
clone_size: many
cdr3_aa: CASSDSGRNYNEQFF
cdr3_nt: TGTGCCAGCAGCGATAGCGGGAGAAATTACAATGAGCAGTTCTTC

d_call: -
j_call: TRBJ1-2
v_call: TRBV5-6
clone_size: many
cdr3_aa: CASSLNTYNYGYTF
cdr3_nt: TGTGCCAGCAGCTTGAACACTTATAACTATGGCTACACCTTC

d_call: -
j_call: TRBJ1-3
v_call: TRBV5-1
clone_size: few
cdr3_aa: CASSSAAQGSGNTIYF
cdr3_nt: TGCGCCAGCAGCTCGGCGGCACAGGGCTCCGGAAACACCATATATTTT

d_call: TRBD1
j_call: TRBJ2-6
v_call: TRBV28
clone_size: many
cdr3_aa: CASSPARGLPLSGANVLTF
cdr3_nt: TGTGCCAGCAGTCCCGCTAGGGGGCTTCCACTCTCTGGGGCCAACGTCCTGACTTTC

d_call: TRBD1
j_call: TRBJ2-3
v_call: TRBV13
clone_size: many
cdr3_aa: CASSWAGGRDTQYF
cdr3_nt: TGTGCCAGCAGCTGGGCAGGGGGCCGAGATACGCAGTATTTT

d_call: -
j_call: TRBJ2-4
v_call: TRBV5-1
clone_size: many
cdr3_aa: CASSSIIRAIQYF
cdr3_nt: TGCGCCAGCAGCTCTATCATACGGGCTATTCAGTACTTC

d_call: TRBD1
j_call: TRBJ1-6
v_call: TRBV15
clone_size: -
cdr3_aa: CATGPDRINSPLHF
cdr3_nt: TGTGCCACCGGACCGGACAGGATTAATTCACCCCTCCACTTT

d_call: -
j_call: TRBJ2-7
v_call: TRBV6-1
clone_size: many
cdr3_aa: CASSQKEKRASYEQYF
cdr3_nt: TGTGCCAGCAGCCAAAAAGAGAAGAGGGCCAGCTACGAGCAGTACTTC

d_call: -
j_call: TRBJ2-3
v_call: TRBV6-5
clone_size: few
cdr3_aa: CASSYGARSTDTQYF
cdr3_nt: TGTGCCAGCAGTTACGGGGCCAGAAGCACAGATACGCAGTATTTT

d_call: TRBD2
j_call: TRBJ2-7
v_call: TRBV20-1
clone_size: many
cdr3_aa: CSARFRGGPYEQYF
cdr3_nt: TGCAGTGCTAGATTTCGGGGGGGACCCTACGAGCAGTACTTC

d_call: -
j_call: TRBJ2-7
v_call: TRBV28
clone_size: many
cdr3_aa: CASTSSVYEQYF
cdr3_nt: TGTGCCAGCACCTCGTCGGTATACGAGCAGTACTTC

d_call: -
j_call: TRBJ2-3
v_call: TRBV30
clone_size: many
cdr3_aa: CAWSGSTDTQYF
cdr3_nt: TGTGCCTGGAGCGGGAGCACAGATACGCAGTATTTT

d_call: TRBD1
j_call: TRBJ2-3
v_call: TRBV29-1
clone_size: many
cdr3_aa: CSVSRSDRGTQYF
cdr3_nt: TGCAGCGTTTCTCGCTCGGACAGGGGGACGCAGTATTTT

d_call: -
j_call: TRBJ1-1
v_call: TRBV6-2/TRBV6-3
clone_size: few
cdr3_aa: CASSYPSEAFF
cdr3_nt: TGTGCCAGCAGTTATCCCTCTGAAGCTTTCTTT

d_call: TRBD1
j_call: TRBJ1-1
v_call: TRBV5-1
clone_size: many
cdr3_aa: CASSFEPTGRSGRTEAFF
cdr3_nt: TGCGCCAGCAGCTTCGAACCGACAGGGAGGTCTGGGAGGACTGAAGCTTTCTTT

d_call: -
j_call: TRBJ2-5
v_call: TRBV12-3/TRBV12-4
clone_size: -
cdr3_aa: CASSLGKVSQYF
cdr3_nt: TGTGCCAGCAGTCTGGGCAAGGTGTCCCAGTACTTC

d_call: TRBD2
j_call: TRBJ2-1
v_call: TRBV7-9
clone_size: many
cdr3_aa: CASSLNLAGTRYNEQFF
cdr3_nt: TGTGCCAGCAGCCTAAACCTAGCGGGGACAAGATACAATGAGCAGTTCTTC

d_call: TRBD2
j_call: TRBJ2-3
v_call: TRBV20-1
clone_size: -
cdr3_aa: CSGEARGALPGSTDTQYF
cdr3_nt: TGCAGTGGCGAGGCGCGGGGGGCTCTGCCCGGCAGCACAGATACGCAGTATTTT

d_call: -
j_call: TRBJ2-7
v_call: TRBV4-3
clone_size: many
cdr3_aa: CASSQDVTGTAYEQYF
cdr3_nt: TGCGCCAGCAGCCAAGATGTTACAGGGACGGCGTACGAGCAGTACTTC

d_call: -
j_call: TRBJ2-1
v_call: TRBV5-1
clone_size: many
cdr3_aa: CASSLWVLATPRGEQFF
cdr3_nt: TGCGCCAGCAGCTTGTGGGTCCTAGCGACCCCCCGGGGTGAGCAGTTCTTC

d_call: -
j_call: TRBJ1-1
v_call: TRBV12-3/TRBV12-4
clone_size: many
cdr3_aa: CASLPLQPFF
cdr3_nt: TGTGCCAGTCTCCCACTCCAACCTTTCTTT

d_call: -
j_call: TRBJ1-1
v_call: TRBV27
clone_size: many
cdr3_aa: CASRQTPPPATEAFF
cdr3_nt: TGTGCCAGCAGACAAACCCCCCCACCGGCCACTGAAGCTTTCTTT

d_call: -
j_call: TRBJ1-4
v_call: TRBV10-3
clone_size: many
cdr3_aa: CAISKTDNEKLFF
cdr3_nt: TGTGCCATCAGCAAGACGGATAATGAAAAACTGTTTTTT

d_call: -
j_call: TRBJ1-1
v_call: TRBV18
clone_size: -
cdr3_aa: CASSKKTNTEAFF
cdr3_nt: TGTGCCAGCTCAAAGAAGACCAACACTGAAGCTTTCTTT

d_call: -
j_call: TRBJ1-5
v_call: TRBV15
clone_size: many
cdr3_aa: CATGLNNQPQHF
cdr3_nt: TGTGCCACCGGACTGAACAATCAGCCCCAGCATTTT

d_call: -
j_call: TRBJ1-6
v_call: TRBV30
clone_size: many
cdr3_aa: CAWSPRNSPLHF
cdr3_nt: TGTGCCTGGAGTCCCAGAAATTCACCCCTCCACTTT

d_call: TRBD1
j_call: TRBJ2-2
v_call: TRBV12-3/TRBV12-4
clone_size: many
cdr3_aa: CASSLWTGYTGELFF
cdr3_nt: TGTGCCAGCAGTCTATGGACAGGGTACACCGGGGAGCTGTTTTTT

d_call: -
j_call: TRBJ2-3
v_call: TRBV20-1
clone_size: many
cdr3_aa: CSARLQTGPLSDTQYF
cdr3_nt: TGCAGTGCAAGACTTCAGACAGGACCATTATCAGATACGCAGTATTTT

d_call: -
j_call: TRBJ2-2
v_call: TRBV20-1
clone_size: many
cdr3_aa: CSASLIGGELFF
cdr3_nt: TGCAGTGCTTCTCTTATTGGCGGGGAGCTGTTTTTT

d_call: TRBD2
j_call: TRBJ2-5
v_call: TRBV27
clone_size: -
cdr3_aa: CASSLWAGGKQETQYF
cdr3_nt: TGTGCCAGCAGTTTATGGGCGGGGGGCAAACAAGAGACCCAGTACTTC

d_call: -
j_call: TRBJ1-4
v_call: TRBV5-5
clone_size: many
cdr3_aa: CASSFTGITNEKLFF
cdr3_nt: TGTGCCAGCAGCTTTACAGGGATAACTAATGAAAAACTGTTTTTT

d_call: -
j_call: TRBJ1-1
v_call: TRBV13
clone_size: many
cdr3_aa: CASSSDPSSGTEAFF
cdr3_nt: TGTGCCAGCAGCTCCGACCCCAGCTCGGGCACTGAAGCTTTCTTT

d_call: TRBD2
j_call: TRBJ2-3
v_call: TRBV10-2
clone_size: -
cdr3_aa: CASSRGGDTDTQYF
cdr3_nt: TGCGCCAGCAGTCGGGGGGGGGACACAGATACGCAGTATTTT

d_call: TRBD1
j_call: TRBJ2-7
v_call: TRBV7-2
clone_size: many
cdr3_aa: CASSLVGQSSYEQYF
cdr3_nt: TGTGCCAGCAGCTTAGTGGGACAGTCCTCCTACGAGCAGTACTTC

d_call: TRBD1
j_call: TRBJ2-5
v_call: TRBV20-1
clone_size: many
cdr3_aa: CSARAINRGGQETQYF
cdr3_nt: TGCAGTGCTAGAGCCATAAACAGGGGCGGGCAAGAGACCCAGTACTTC

d_call: -
j_call: TRBJ2-1
v_call: TRBV29-1
clone_size: many
cdr3_aa: CSVGQLNNEQFF
cdr3_nt: TGCAGCGTAGGACAGCTAAACAATGAGCAGTTCTTC

d_call: -
j_call: TRBJ2-1
v_call: TRBV4-2
clone_size: few
cdr3_aa: CASSRTAVGRAPSYNEQFF
cdr3_nt: TGTGCCAGCAGCCGCACGGCCGTGGGGCGGGCGCCCTCCTACAATGAGCAGTTCTTC

d_call: -
j_call: TRBJ1-1
v_call: TRBV9
clone_size: few
cdr3_aa: CASSGPPGGNTEAFF
cdr3_nt: TGTGCCAGCAGCGGACCCCCGGGGGGTAACACTGAAGCTTTCTTT

d_call: -
j_call: TRBJ1-2
v_call: TRBV11-2
clone_size: -
cdr3_aa: CASSLGTSDGYTF
cdr3_nt: TGTGCCAGCAGCTTAGGGACATCCGATGGCTACACCTTC

d_call: -
j_call: TRBJ1-1
v_call: TRBV7-2
clone_size: many
cdr3_aa: CASSFYGTEAFF
cdr3_nt: TGTGCCAGCAGCTTCTACGGTACTGAAGCTTTCTTT

d_call: -
j_call: TRBJ2-1
v_call: TRBV5-1
clone_size: many
cdr3_aa: CASSLARSDEQFF
cdr3_nt: TGCGCCAGCAGCTTGGCTCGGAGCGATGAGCAGTTCTTC

d_call: -
j_call: TRBJ1-5
v_call: TRBV19
clone_size: many
cdr3_aa: CASSSLRNQPQHF
cdr3_nt: TGTGCCAGTTCCTCACTTAGAAATCAGCCCCAGCATTTT

d_call: TRBD2
j_call: TRBJ2-2
v_call: TRBV12-3/TRBV12-4
clone_size: many
cdr3_aa: CASTVAGLAVTGELFF
cdr3_nt: TGTGCCAGCACCGTTGCTGGACTAGCGGTCACCGGGGAGCTGTTTTTT

d_call: -
j_call: TRBJ2-7
v_call: TRBV7-4
clone_size: many
cdr3_aa: CASSLVRGSYEQYF
cdr3_nt: TGTGCCAGCAGCTTAGTTCGAGGTTCCTACGAGCAGTACTTC

d_call: TRBD2
j_call: TRBJ2-3
v_call: TRBV5-1
clone_size: few
cdr3_aa: CASSLKGLAGLDTQYF
cdr3_nt: TGCGCCAGCAGCTTAAAGGGACTAGCGGGGCTAGATACGCAGTATTTT

d_call: -
j_call: TRBJ2-7
v_call: TRBV5-1
clone_size: many
cdr3_aa: CASSLDLGHEQYF
cdr3_nt: TGCGCCAGCAGCTTGGATTTGGGCCACGAGCAGTACTTC

d_call: -
j_call: TRBJ2-5
v_call: TRBV7-7
clone_size: many
cdr3_aa: CASSPTYTQETQYF
cdr3_nt: TGTGCCAGCAGTCCTACATATACCCAAGAGACCCAGTACTTC

d_call: -
j_call: TRBJ1-2
v_call: TRBV7-9
clone_size: many
cdr3_aa: CASSYGTSDGYTF
cdr3_nt: TGTGCCAGCAGCTACGGGACATCGGATGGCTACACCTTC

d_call: -
j_call: TRBJ1-5
v_call: TRBV7-8
clone_size: many
cdr3_aa: CASMDNYSNQPQHF
cdr3_nt: TGTGCCAGCATGGACAATTATAGCAATCAGCCCCAGCATTTT